The 19 T cell receptor beta chains below were found in one sample sequenced in a study of long-term antiretroviral therapy in people with HIV. Researchers ran immunoSEQ v3.0 at survey level. The protocol was immunoSEQ multiplex PCR, while the TCRdb copy is restricted to in-frame clones and leaves out a portion. The sample has approximately 37,000 clones, roughly 80% seen once. Material: unsorted PBMCs, obtained 1 year after starting antiretroviral therapy. All receptors come from a man in his late teens or twenties with HIV.

J is TRBJ2-1 and V is TRBV27; TRBD2 might be the D (5 bases). V was pared by 6 bases and J by 10 bases, with 13 bases between. This CDR3 spans 12 amino acids. The germline V gene encodes CDR1 MNHEY and CDR2 SMNVEV (reference sequence). CDR3 region: CASRQTSSEQFF. The CDR3 DNA is TGTGCCAGCAGACAGACCTCTAGCGAGCAGTTCTTC.

This chain joins TRBV6-6 and TRBJ2-7; D remains unclear. Germline assignment: CDR1 MNHNY and CDR2 SVGAGI (reference sequence). V was shortened by 1 base and J by 3 bases, with 7 bases between the two germline ends. CDR3 length equals 13 residues. CDR3 region: CASSYFQSYEQYF. For the CDR3, the DNA is TGTGCCAGCAGTTACTTCCAGAGCTACGAGCAGTACTTC.

The rearrangement links TRBV10-1 to TRBJ2-3, with D uncertain. CDR3 length equals 15 residues. Trimming left V 3 bases short and J 0 bases short, with 10 bases between. Germline V gives CDR1 WNHNN, CDR2 SYGVQD (reference sequence). CDR3 protein: CASSEGGSSTDTQYF. Here the CDR3 DNA reads TGCGCCAGCAGTGAAGGCGGATCTAGCACAGATACGCAGTATTTT.

V usage is TRBV5-6 and J usage is TRBJ1-2; D not certain. The V gene's germline CDR1 is SGHDT and CDR2 YYEEEE. This CDR3 has 14 residues. V shed 1 base and J shed 3 bases, with 10 bases lying between them. The CDR3 reads CASSLKGSDYGYTF. Here the CDR3 DNA reads TGTGCCAGCAGCTTGAAGGGTTCTGACTATGGCTACACCTTC.

The V gene is TRBV19, the J gene TRBJ1-4; a possible D gene is TRBD1 (5 bases). V dropped 2 bases and J dropped 7 bases, with 14 bases sitting between them. This CDR3 has 15 amino acids. CDR1 and CDR2 (germline): LNHDA, SQIVND (reference sequence). The CDR3 loop reads CASSILSARGEKLFF. The CDR3 coding sequence is TGTGCCAGTAGTATACTATCCGCTAGGGGTGAAAAACTGTTTTTT.

The rearrangement uses TRBV2 and TRBJ2-7; TRBD2 aligns across 11 bases. Germline assignment: CDR1 SNHLY and CDR2 FYNNEI. With 3 bases clipped from V and 3 bases from J, the junction kept 7 bases outside the gene matches. This CDR3 is 16 amino acids long. This CDR3 is CASSEDTSGSLYEQYF. CDR3 DNA sequence: TGTGCCAGCAGTGAGGATACTAGCGGGAGCCTCTACGAGCAGTACTTC.

The CDR3 protein is CASSYGGLGNTIYF. CDR3 bases: TGTGCCAGCAGTTACGGGGGATTGGGAAACACCATATATTTT. The chain uses TRBV6-5 and TRBJ1-3, with TRBD1 as a possible D gene (5 bases). Trimming left V 2 bases short and J 4 bases short, with 9 bases between. Looked up from germline, CDR1 is MNHEY and CDR2 is SVGAGI. This CDR3 comprises 14 residues.

The chain combines TRBV4-1 with TRBJ1-1, with D unclear. The V gene lost 0 bases and the J gene lost 1 base, with 6 bases spanning the gap. Germline lookup yields CDR1 MGHRA and CDR2 YSYEKL. This CDR3 comprises 14 residues. The DNA for the CDR3 is TGCGCCAGCAGCCAAGACAGAACGAACACTGAAGCTTTCTTT. Translation gives CASSQDRTNTEAFF.

CDR3 region: CASSLLMLAGAHEQFF. In DNA, the CDR3 is TGTGCCAGCAGCTTATTGATGTTAGCGGGAGCGCATGAGCAGTTCTTC. The genes are TRBV7-8 and TRBJ2-1; 9 bases map to TRBD2. The CDR3 covers 16 residues. CDR1 and CDR2 from the germline V gene are SGHVS and FQNEAQ. Trimming cost V 2 bases and J 8 bases; bases outside gene matches: 10.

The chain joins TRBV2 to TRBJ1-1, with a possible D match to TRBD1 (6 bases). The V end was cut by 0 bases, the J end by 7 bases, with 9 bases between. From germline, CDR1 is SNHLY and CDR2 FYNNEI. The CDR3 consists of 13 residues. As DNA, the CDR3 is TGTGCCAGCAGTGAAGCGAGACAGGTTGAAGCTTTCTTT. It is translated as CASSEARQVEAFF. The complete variable domain, with remaining parts taken from reference TRBV2 and TRBJ1-1, reads EPEVTQTPSHQVTQMGQEVILRCVPISNHLYFYWYRQILGQKVEFLVSFYNNEISEKSEIFDDQFSVERPDGSNFTLKIRSTKLEDSAMYFCASSEARQVEAFFGQGTRLTVV.

This clone was counted a single time. The chain carries TRBV13 and TRBJ2-7, with TRBD2 matching 15 bases. Germline CDR1 reads PRHDT; CDR2 reads FYEKMQ (reference sequence). J was trimmed by 4 bases and V by 5 bases; bases with no gene match: 6. The CDR3 length is 16 residues. CDR3 coding DNA: TGTGCCAGCAGCCCCCGGGGGACTAGCGGGGGGTACGAGCAGTACTTC. It encodes CASSPRGTSGGYEQYF.

This sequence joins TRBV9 and TRBJ2-2; 7 positions match TRBD2. V lost 4 bases, J lost 5 bases, and 11 bases stayed unmatched. Looked up from germline, CDR1 is SGDLS and CDR2 is YYNGEE. This CDR3 comprises 16 residues. CDR3 loop: CASSTWGGEATGELFF. In DNA, the CDR3 is TGTGCCAGCAGCACCTGGGGGGGAGAAGCTACCGGGGAGCTGTTTTTT.

CDR3 loop: CASSYSPGRGYEQYF. The CDR3 nucleotides are TGTGCCAGCAGTTACTCGCCGGGACGAGGCTACGAGCAGTACTTC. The V gene is TRBV6-5, the J gene TRBJ2-7, with D perhaps matching TRBD1 or TRBD2 (5 bases each). This CDR3 contains 15 residues. The germline V gene has CDR1 MNHEY and CDR2 SVGAGI. The V end was cut by 0 bases, the J end by 3 bases, with 12 bases between.

The V gene is TRBV14, the J gene TRBJ2-3; D remains unclear. Trimming removed 5 bases at V and 6 bases at J, with 15 bases between. This CDR3 comprises 14 residues. Looked up from germline, CDR1 is SGHDN and CDR2 is FVKESK. CDR3 sequence (DNA): TGTGCCAGCAGCAAACTAACGTTTTACGATACGCAGTATTTT. Residues: CASSKLTFYDTQYF.

The J gene is TRBJ1-5, the V gene TRBV28; TRBD1 matches 7 bases. The CDR3 loop spans 15 amino acids. The germline gives CDR1 MDHEN, CDR2 SYDVKM. The V segment lost 5 bases and the J segment 4 bases; nucleotides outside the gene matches: 8. DNA for the CDR3: TGTGCCAGCAGTCACGACAGGGAGATTAATCAGCCCCAGCATTTT. It yields the protein CASSHDREINQPQHF.

The rearrangement uses TRBV19 and TRBJ1-1; TRBD1 agrees at 9 bases. V lost 2 bases to trimming and J lost 4 bases; unmatched junction nucleotides: 2. Germline V gives CDR1 LNHDA, CDR2 SQIVND (reference sequence). The CDR3 consists of 14 residues. The CDR3, as DNA: TGTGCCAGTAGTATATCGACAGGGGGCACTGAAGCTTTCTTT. Protein sequence: CASSISTGGTEAFF.

The sample holds one count of this clone. This chain joins TRBV28 and TRBJ2-7; 11 positions match TRBD2. The CDR3 extends over 16 amino acids. Germline CDR1 and CDR2: MDHEN and SYDVKM. The ends lost 5 bases at V and 1 base at J; junction bases unmatched: 7. The CDR3: CASSPTSGRSSYEQYF. In DNA, the CDR3 is TGTGCCAGCAGTCCAACTAGCGGGAGAAGTTCCTACGAGCAGTACTTC.

The rearrangement links TRBV27 to TRBJ2-2, with unresolved D. Germline V gene sequence: CDR1 MNHEY, CDR2 SMNVEV (reference sequence). The CDR3 length is 13 residues. V was pared by 3 bases and J by 1 base, with 3 bases between. CDR3 in amino acids: CASSFQNTGELFF. The CDR3 DNA follows: TGTGCCAGCAGTTTTCAGAACACCGGGGAGCTGTTTTTT.

This clone was counted a single time. The J gene is TRBJ2-1, the V gene TRBV4-1, with TRBD1 identical over 8 bases. This CDR3 has 15 amino acids. V trimming: 1 base; J trimming: 5 bases; junction bases outside the gene matches: 4. Germline values: CDR1 MGHRA, CDR2 YSYEKL. This CDR3 reads CASSQGQGRNNEQFF. The CDR3 region has the DNA TGCGCCAGCAGCCAAGGACAGGGGCGCAACAATGAGCAGTTCTTC.